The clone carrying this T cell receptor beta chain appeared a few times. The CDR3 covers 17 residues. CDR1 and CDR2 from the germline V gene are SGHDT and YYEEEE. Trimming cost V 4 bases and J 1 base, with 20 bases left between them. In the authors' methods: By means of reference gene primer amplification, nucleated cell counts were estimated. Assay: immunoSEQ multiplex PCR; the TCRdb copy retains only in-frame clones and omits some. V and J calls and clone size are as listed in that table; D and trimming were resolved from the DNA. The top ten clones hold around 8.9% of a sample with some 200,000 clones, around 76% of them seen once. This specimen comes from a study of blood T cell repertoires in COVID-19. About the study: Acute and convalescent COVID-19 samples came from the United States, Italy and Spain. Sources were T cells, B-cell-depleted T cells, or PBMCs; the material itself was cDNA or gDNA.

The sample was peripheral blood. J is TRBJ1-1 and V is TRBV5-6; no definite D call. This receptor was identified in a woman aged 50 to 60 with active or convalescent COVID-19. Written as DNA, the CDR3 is TGTGCCAGCAGCCGGATGGGTCGGAGGGCGGAGAACACTGAAGCTTTCTTT. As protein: CASSRMGRRAENTEAFF.